The subject of this entry is one T cell receptor beta chain. At one end, the junction sequence differs from germline, possibly due to a read error. These data originate in a study of cytomegalovirus exposure and HLA in healthy donors. Researchers ran the PCR with 60 Vbeta and 13 Jbeta primers. Sequencing used immunoSEQ multiplex PCR; TCRdb keeps in-frame clones, though not all of them. Of roughly 130,000 clones listed, roughly 79% are singletons. The CDR3 has 15 amino acids. CDR1 and CDR2 (germline): SSHAT, FNYEAQ (reference sequence). The clonotype was recovered from a boy aged 2 to 9 in good health and CMV-seronegative. This rearrangement joins TRBV7-7 to TRBJ2-1, with 8 bases that match TRBD2. Sequencing was done on a sample of PBMCs. CDR3 protein: CASSLSNGRAQEQFF. The CDR3 region has the DNA TGTGCTAGCAGCTTATCCAACGGGAGGGCCCAGGAGCAGTTCTTC. The full variable domain, its missing parts supplied by reference TRBV7-7 and TRBJ2-1, is GAGVSQSPRYKVTKRGQDVTLRCDPISSHATLYWYQQALGQGPEFLTYFNYEAQPDKSGLPSDRFSAERPEGSISTLTIQRTEQRDSAMYRCASSLSNGRAQEQFFGPGTRLTVL.